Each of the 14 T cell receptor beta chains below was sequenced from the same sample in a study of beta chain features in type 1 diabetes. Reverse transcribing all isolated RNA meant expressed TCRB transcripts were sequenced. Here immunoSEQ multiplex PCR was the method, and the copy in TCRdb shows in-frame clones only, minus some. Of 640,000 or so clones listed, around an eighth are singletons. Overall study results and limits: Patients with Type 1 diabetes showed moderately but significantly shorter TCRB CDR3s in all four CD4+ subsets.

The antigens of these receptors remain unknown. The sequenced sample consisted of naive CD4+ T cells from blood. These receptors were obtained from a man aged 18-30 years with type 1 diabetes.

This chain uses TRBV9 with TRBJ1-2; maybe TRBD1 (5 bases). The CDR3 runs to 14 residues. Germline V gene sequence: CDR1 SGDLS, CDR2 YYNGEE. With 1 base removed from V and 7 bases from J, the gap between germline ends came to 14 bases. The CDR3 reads CASSVSGSGTGYTF. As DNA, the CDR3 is TGTGCCAGCAGCGTATCCGGCTCGGGGACTGGCTACACCTTC.

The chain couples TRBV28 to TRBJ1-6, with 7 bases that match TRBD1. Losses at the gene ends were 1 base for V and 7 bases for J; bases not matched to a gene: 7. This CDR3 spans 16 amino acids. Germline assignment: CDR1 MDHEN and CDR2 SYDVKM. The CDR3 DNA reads TGTGCCAGCAGTTTATTTACAGGGGATCCCAATTCACCCCTCCACTTT. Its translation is CASSLFTGDPNSPLHF.

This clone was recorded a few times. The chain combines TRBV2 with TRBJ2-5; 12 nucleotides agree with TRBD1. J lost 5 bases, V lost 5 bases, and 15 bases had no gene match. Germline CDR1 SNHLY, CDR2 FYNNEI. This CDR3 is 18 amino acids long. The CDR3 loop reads CASSQNPGTGGSWETQYF. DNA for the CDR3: TGTGCCAGCAGTCAGAACCCCGGGACAGGGGGCTCGTGGGAGACCCAGTACTTC.

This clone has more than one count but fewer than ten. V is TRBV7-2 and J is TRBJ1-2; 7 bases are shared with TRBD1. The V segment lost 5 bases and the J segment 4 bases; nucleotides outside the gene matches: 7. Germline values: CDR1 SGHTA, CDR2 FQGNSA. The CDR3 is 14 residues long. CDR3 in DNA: TGTGCCAGCAGCGGGGACAGACCCATCTATGGCTACACCTTC. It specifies CASSGDRPIYGYTF.

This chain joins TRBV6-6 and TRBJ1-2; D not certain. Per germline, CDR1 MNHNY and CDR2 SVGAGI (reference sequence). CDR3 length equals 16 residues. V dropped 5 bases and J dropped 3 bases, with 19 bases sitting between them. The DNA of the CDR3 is TGTGCCAGCAGTCTCGTCATCGCCCCCGATGACTATGGCTACACCTTC. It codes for CASSLVIAPDDYGYTF.

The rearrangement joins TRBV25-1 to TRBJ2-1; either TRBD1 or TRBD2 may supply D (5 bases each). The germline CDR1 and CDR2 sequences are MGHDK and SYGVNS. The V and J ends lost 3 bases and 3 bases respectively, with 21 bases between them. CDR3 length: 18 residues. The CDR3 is CASSDPIQAHEGYNEQFF. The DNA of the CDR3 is TGTGCCAGCAGTGATCCAATACAGGCCCACGAGGGCTACAATGAGCAGTTCTTC.

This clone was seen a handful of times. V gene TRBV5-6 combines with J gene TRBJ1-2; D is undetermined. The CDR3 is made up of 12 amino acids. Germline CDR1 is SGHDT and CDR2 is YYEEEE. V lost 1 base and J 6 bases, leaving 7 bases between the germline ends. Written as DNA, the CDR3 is TGTGCCAGCAGCTTGTTCGGCAATGGCTACACCTTC. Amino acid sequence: CASSLFGNGYTF. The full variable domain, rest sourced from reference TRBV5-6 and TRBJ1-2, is DAGVTQSPTHLIKTRGQQVTLRCSPKSGHDTVSWYQQALGQGPQFIFQYYEEEERQRGNFPDRFSGHQFPNYSSELNVNALLLGDSALYLCASSLFGNGYTFGSGTRLTVV.

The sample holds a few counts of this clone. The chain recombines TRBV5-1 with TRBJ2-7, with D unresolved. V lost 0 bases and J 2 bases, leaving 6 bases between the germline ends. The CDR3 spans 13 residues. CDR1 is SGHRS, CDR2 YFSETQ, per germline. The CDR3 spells CASSLGRAYEQYF. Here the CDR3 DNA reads TGCGCCAGCAGCTTGGGTAGGGCCTACGAGCAGTACTTC.

Written as DNA, the CDR3 is TGTGCCAGCAGTGAAATAGGAGGCACAGATACGCAGTATTTT. Protein product: CASSEIGGTDTQYF. The chain combines TRBV6-1 with TRBJ2-3; unclear D gene. This CDR3 is built from 14 residues. Trimming pared 2 bases from V and 1 base from J, leaving 7 bases between. Germline V gives CDR1 MNHNS, CDR2 SASEGT.

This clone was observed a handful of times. The DNA for the CDR3 is TGTGCCAGCAGCCTGACAGAAGGGCATGAAAAACTGTTTTTT. Amino acids: CASSLTEGHEKLFF. The J gene is TRBJ1-4, the V gene TRBV7-9, with a tentative D call TRBD1 (5 bases). CDR1 and CDR2 (germline): SEHNR, FQNEAQ (reference sequence). The CDR3 has 14 residues. V lost 5 bases and J lost 6, with 13 bases in between.

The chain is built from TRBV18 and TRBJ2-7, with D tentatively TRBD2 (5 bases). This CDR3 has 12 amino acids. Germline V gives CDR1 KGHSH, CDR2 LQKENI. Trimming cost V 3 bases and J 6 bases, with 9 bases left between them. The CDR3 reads CASSPDSGEQYF. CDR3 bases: TGTGCCAGCTCACCGGACTCGGGCGAGCAGTACTTC.

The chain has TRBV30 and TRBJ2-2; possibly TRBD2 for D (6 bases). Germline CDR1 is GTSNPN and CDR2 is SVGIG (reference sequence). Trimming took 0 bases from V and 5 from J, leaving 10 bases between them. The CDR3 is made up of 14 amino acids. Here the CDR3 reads CAWSVIRGTGELFF. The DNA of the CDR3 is TGTGCCTGGAGTGTAATCCGGGGGACCGGGGAGCTGTTTTTT.

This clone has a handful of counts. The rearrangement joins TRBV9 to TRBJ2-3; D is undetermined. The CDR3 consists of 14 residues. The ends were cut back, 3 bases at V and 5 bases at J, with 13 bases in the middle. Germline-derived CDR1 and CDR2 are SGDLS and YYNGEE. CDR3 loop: CASSAPNGQDTQYF. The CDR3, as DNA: TGTGCCAGCAGCGCACCGAACGGGCAAGATACGCAGTATTTT.

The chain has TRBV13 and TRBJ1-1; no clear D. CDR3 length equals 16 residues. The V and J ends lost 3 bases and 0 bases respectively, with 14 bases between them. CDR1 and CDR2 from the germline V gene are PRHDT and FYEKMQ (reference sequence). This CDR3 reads CASSFRGKIMNTEAFF. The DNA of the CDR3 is TGTGCCAGCAGCTTCAGAGGCAAAATCATGAACACTGAAGCTTTCTTT. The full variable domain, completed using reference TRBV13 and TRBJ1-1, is AAGVIQSPRHLIKEKRETATLKCYPIPRHDTVYWYQQGPGQDPQFLISFYEKMQSDKGSIPDRFSAQQFSDYHSELNMSSLELGDSALYFCASSFRGKIMNTEAFFGQGTRLTVV.